Listed here are 16 T cell receptor beta chains from one sample, sequenced in a study of blood T cell repertoires in COVID-19. Profiling relied on immunoSEQ multiplex PCR, and the TCRdb table lists in-frame clones only, not all of them. The repertoire consists of a few hundred thousand clones, with 70% to 90% occurring once and the leading ten covering roughly 1.2%. Input material: peripheral blood. The receptors were sampled from a man aged 35-49 years with acute or convalescent COVID-19.

The V and J genes are TRBV6-2 or TRBV6-3 and TRBJ1-1; possibly TRBD1 for D (6 bases). From germline, CDR1 is MNHEY and CDR2 SVGEGT. The CDR3 contains 11 residues. The V end lost 6 bases, the J end lost 11 bases, and 13 bases lay between the germline ends. In DNA form, the CDR3 reads TGTGCCAGCAGCAAAGGGCAGGGGGCTTTCTTT. Translation: CASSKGQGAFF.

CDR3 in DNA: TGTGCCAGCAGCGTAGACGTAGACTCTGGAAACACCATATATTTT. This sequence encodes CASSVDVDSGNTIYF. This chain joins TRBV9 and TRBJ1-3; unclear D gene. Germline CDR1 SGDLS, CDR2 YYNGEE. The CDR3 is 15 amino acids. V lost 0 bases to trimming and J lost 0 bases, with 7 bases between them.

DNA for the CDR3: TGTGCCTCCCGTGGGGGACAGTTACGCAGCTATGGCTACACCTTC. Translating gives CASRGGQLRSYGYTF. V usage is TRBV19 and J usage is TRBJ1-2; 7 nucleotides align to TRBD1. V was clipped by 11 bases and J by 4 bases; unmatched bases: 16. This CDR3 has 15 residues. The V gene's germline CDR1 is LNHDA and CDR2 SQIVND (reference sequence).

The chain couples TRBV30 to TRBJ2-1; 9 nucleotides line up with TRBD2. In germline, CDR1 is GTSNPN, CDR2 SVGIG (reference sequence). The ends lost 3 bases at V and 0 bases at J; junction bases unmatched: 3. The CDR3 runs to 15 residues. The CDR3 nucleotides are TGTGCCTGGAGGGCAGCGGGGGGCTCCTACAATGAGCAGTTCTTC. It specifies CAWRAAGGSYNEQFF.

This rearrangement joins TRBV30 to TRBJ1-1; weak D call: TRBD1 (5 bases). This CDR3 contains 14 residues. Trimming cost V 3 bases and J 6 bases, with 17 bases left between them. Germline V gene sequence: CDR1 GTSNPN, CDR2 SVGIG (reference sequence). CDR3 coding DNA: TGTGCCTGGAGAGCCCACAGTCAGGGCTCTGAAGCTTTCTTT. It yields the protein CAWRAHSQGSEAFF.

The chain has TRBV19 and TRBJ2-7; D perhaps matches TRBD2 (6 bases). The ends were cut back, 10 bases at V and 2 bases at J, with 18 bases in the middle. From germline, CDR1 is LNHDA and CDR2 SQIVND (reference sequence). This CDR3 is 14 amino acids long. CDR3 sequence reads: CATAVGGAPYEQYF. In DNA form, the CDR3 reads TGTGCCACCGCGGTGGGCGGGGCTCCCTACGAGCAGTACTTC.

The chain joins TRBV7-3 to TRBJ2-3; 8 bases are a match to TRBD1. The germline CDR1 and CDR2 sequences are SGHTA and FQGTGA. This CDR3 region has 17 residues. V lost 5 bases, J lost 0 bases, and 10 bases stayed unmatched. The CDR3 DNA reads as TGTGCCAGCAGCCCTCGGGGGACAGGCTTTAGCACAGATACGCAGTATTTT. Translated: CASSPRGTGFSTDTQYF.

The chain uses TRBV5-3 and TRBJ1-5, with a possible D match to TRBD1 (6 bases). TRBV5-3 is assigned to the ORF class and has an uncertain function. The CDR3 sequence is 14 residues long. V shed 2 bases and J shed 12 bases, with 18 bases lying between them. In DNA form, the CDR3 reads TGTGCCAGAAGCTTAAAACAGGGCCGCGTCTTCCAGCATTTT. Residues: CARSLKQGRVFQHF.

This chain links TRBV2 with TRBJ2-7, with D possibly being TRBD2 (5 bases). CDR3 size: 13 residues. V lost 3 bases and J 6 bases, leaving 12 bases between the germline ends. Germline lookup yields CDR1 SNHLY and CDR2 FYNNEI. Written as DNA, the CDR3 is TGTGCCAGCAGTGATAGCGTGACACCCGAGCAGTACTTC. It encodes CASSDSVTPEQYF.

In its sample, this clone was seen a few times. The same CDR3 also results from other DNA sequences found in this sample. This chain links TRBV6-1 with TRBJ2-3, with 12 positions matching TRBD2. The germline V gene has CDR1 MNHNS and CDR2 SASEGT. V gave up 2 bases and J gave up 4 bases; unmatched junction bases: 1. The CDR3 contains 15 residues. CDR3 protein: CASSELAGGPDTQYF. The CDR3 region has the DNA TGTGCCAGCAGTGAACTAGCGGGAGGGCCAGATACGCAGTATTTT.

This sequence joins TRBV5-4 and TRBJ1-2; 7 nucleotides line up with TRBD1. The CDR3 runs 13 residues. V lost 4 bases, J lost 8 bases, and 8 bases stayed unmatched. CDR1 SGHNT and CDR2 YYREEE come from the germline V gene (reference sequence). DNA of the CDR3: TGTGCCAGCAGCCCTGACAGGGCTCGGGGCTACACCTTC. Translated, it gives CASSPDRARGYTF.

This clone was picked up a small number of times. The V call is TRBV27, the J call TRBJ1-5; TRBD1 agrees at 9 bases. V trimming: 3 bases; J trimming: 7 bases; junction bases outside the gene matches: 4. The CDR3 contains 14 residues. Germline V gene data show CDR1 as MNHEY and CDR2 as SMNVEV (reference sequence). Here the CDR3 reads CASSFTGGWQPQHF. In DNA form, the CDR3 reads TGTGCCAGCAGTTTCACAGGGGGCTGGCAGCCCCAGCATTTT.

In its sample, this clone was seen once. V gene TRBV7-6 combines with J gene TRBJ2-3, with 7 positions matching TRBD1. J lost 2 bases, V lost 4 bases, and 9 bases had no gene match. Germline lookup yields CDR1 SGHVS and CDR2 FNYEAQ. The CDR3 runs to 16 residues. This CDR3 reads CASSSQRGQSTDTQYF. DNA for the CDR3: TGTGCCAGCAGCTCCCAACGGGGACAGTCCACAGATACGCAGTATTTT.

The chain combines TRBV6-2 or TRBV6-3 with TRBJ1-1; weak D call: TRBD1 (5 bases). Germline CDR1 and CDR2: MNHEY and SVGEGT. The CDR3 is 15 residues long. The V and J ends lost 0 bases and 5 bases respectively, with 13 bases between them. CDR3 in amino acids: CASSYSSGGDTEAFF. The CDR3 nucleotides read TGTGCCAGCAGTTACTCGTCCGGGGGAGATACTGAAGCTTTCTTT.

As for this clone: Distinct nucleotide sequences in the sample also encode this CDR3. The chain has TRBV19 and TRBJ1-5, with TRBD1 matching 10 bases. Looked up from germline, CDR1 is LNHDA and CDR2 is SQIVND (reference sequence). The V and J ends lost 6 bases and 3 bases, in that order; junction bases with no gene match: 5. The CDR3 length is 15 residues. The CDR3 loop is CASSPTGGNNQPQHF. CDR3 DNA: TGTGCCAGTAGCCCGACAGGGGGCAACAATCAGCCCCAGCATTTT.

The V and J genes are TRBV7-8 and TRBJ1-2, with no clear D. The CDR3 is 15 amino acids. Germline V gives CDR1 SGHVS, CDR2 FQNEAQ. The V end lost 5 bases, the J end lost 3 bases, and 16 bases lay between the germline ends. In DNA form, the CDR3 reads TGTGCCAGCAGCCCCCGTGGGAGGTGGGACTATGGCTACACCTTC. It is translated as CASSPRGRWDYGYTF.